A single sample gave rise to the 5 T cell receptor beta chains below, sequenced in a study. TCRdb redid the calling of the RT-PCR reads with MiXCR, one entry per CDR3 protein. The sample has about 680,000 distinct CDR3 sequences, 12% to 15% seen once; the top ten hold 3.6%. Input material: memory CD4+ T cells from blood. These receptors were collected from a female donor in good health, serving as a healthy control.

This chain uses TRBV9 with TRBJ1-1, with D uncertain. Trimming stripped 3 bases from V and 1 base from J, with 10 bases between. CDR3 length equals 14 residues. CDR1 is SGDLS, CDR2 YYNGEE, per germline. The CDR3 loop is CASSATVTNTEAFF. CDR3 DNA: TGTGCCAGCAGCGCCACAGTTACGAACACTGAAGCTTTCTTT. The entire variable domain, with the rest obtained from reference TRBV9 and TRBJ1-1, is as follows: DSGVTQTPKHLITATGQRVTLRCSPRSGDLSVYWYQQSLDQGLQFLIQYYNGEERAKGNILERFSAQQFPDLHSELNLSSLELGDSALYFCASSATVTNTEAFFGQGTRLTVV.

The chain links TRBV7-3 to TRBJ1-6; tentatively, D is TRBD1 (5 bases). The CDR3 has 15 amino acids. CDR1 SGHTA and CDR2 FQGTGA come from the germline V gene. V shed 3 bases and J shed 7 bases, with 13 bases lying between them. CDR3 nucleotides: TGTGCCAGCAGCTTGCAAGCGGGGGGAAATTCACCCCTCCACTTT. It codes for CASSLQAGGNSPLHF.

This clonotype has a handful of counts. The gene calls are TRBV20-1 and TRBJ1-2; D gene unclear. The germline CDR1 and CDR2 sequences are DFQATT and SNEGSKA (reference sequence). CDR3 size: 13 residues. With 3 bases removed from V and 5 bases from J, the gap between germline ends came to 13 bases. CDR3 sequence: CSASRGFTYGYTF. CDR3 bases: TGCAGTGCTAGTCGCGGGTTCACGTATGGCTACACCTTC.

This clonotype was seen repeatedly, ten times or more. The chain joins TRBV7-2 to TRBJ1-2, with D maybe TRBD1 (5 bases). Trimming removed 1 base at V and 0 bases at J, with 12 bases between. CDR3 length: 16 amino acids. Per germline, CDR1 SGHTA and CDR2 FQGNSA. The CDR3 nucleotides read TGTGCCAGCAGCTTAGTTTGGGACGCAGCTAACTATGGCTACACCTTC. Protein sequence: CASSLVWDAANYGYTF.

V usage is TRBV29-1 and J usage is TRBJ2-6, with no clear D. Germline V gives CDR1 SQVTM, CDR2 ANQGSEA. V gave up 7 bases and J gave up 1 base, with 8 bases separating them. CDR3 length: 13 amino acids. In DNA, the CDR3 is TGCAGCGCCCTTGGATCTGGGGCCAACGTCCTGACTTTC. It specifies CSALGSGANVLTF.